A selection of T cell receptor beta chains follows, all from one sample in a study of early T cells in non-severe SARS-CoV-2 infection. TCRdb independently ran MiXCR on the 5' RACE reads; one entry per CDR3 protein. The table includes about 50,000 distinct CDR3 sequences, around a tenth detected once. The material was whole blood, obtained at baseline. The receptors derive from an adult who was a healthcare worker with PCR-confirmed SARS-CoV-2 infection or an uninfected control (not recorded which). CDR3s include the opening cysteine and the closing phenylalanine or tryptophan. The order of the fields is D gene, V gene, CDR3 length, J gene, clone size, CDR3 DNA, CDR3 protein. The D gene is left open where the match is weak. Expanded clones are given a class, and other clones once, few, many or no size at all.

-	TRBV6-1	13	TRBJ2-3	few	-	CASSVGTGALGYF
TRBD2	TRBV9	14	TRBJ2-1	-	TGTGCCAGCAGCGTCGGGACTAGCTACAATGAGCAGTTCTTC	CASSVGTSYNEQFF
TRBD2	TRBV6-5	16	TRBJ2-5	many	TGTGCCAGCAGTCCAGGACTAGCGGGATCACAAGAGACCCAGTACTTC	CASSPGLAGSQETQYF
-	TRBV29-1	15	TRBJ1-1	-	TGCAGCGTTGAAAACAGGGAGATGGGGAACACTGAAGCTTTCTTT	CSVENREMGNTEAFF
TRBD1	TRBV18	12	TRBJ2-1	few	TGTGCCAGCTCGACGACAGGGAATGAGCAGTTCTTC	CASSTTGNEQFF
-	TRBV5-1	13	TRBJ2-1	-	TGCGCCAGCAGCCTAGAACTAGCAAATGAGCAGTTCTTC	CASSLELANEQFF
-	TRBV3-1	12	TRBJ2-7	-	TGTGCCAGCAGCCTTCAAACTTACGAGCAGTACTTC	CASSLQTYEQYF
TRBD2	TRBV29-1	12	TRBJ2-5	few	TGCAGCGTTAGGGAGGGCCAAGAGACCCAGTACTTC	CSVREGQETQYF
-	TRBV28	15	TRBJ2-6	few	TGTGCCAGCAGGCCTCCAAGCTCTGGGGCCAACGTCCTGACTTTC	CASRPPSSGANVLTF
-	TRBV4-1	16	TRBJ1-1	many	TGCGCCAGCAGCCTAGGCGGGCGGGGGCCACCCGCTGAAGCTTTCTTT	CASSLGGRGPPAEAFF
TRBD2	TRBV2	17	TRBJ2-3	-	TGTGCCACCAGCCCGGGACTAGCGGGATCGGGCACAGATACGCAGTATTTT	CATSPGLAGSGTDTQYF